The 30 T cell receptor beta chains given below trace back to one sample, sequenced in a study of radiation and T cells in renal cell carcinoma. The protocol was immunoSEQ multiplex PCR, while the TCRdb copy is restricted to in-frame clones and leaves out a portion. The table has about 140,000 clones, approximately 82% seen once; the top ten hold approximately 24%. Regarding time point: baseline pretreatment blood. Documented treatment: 15 Gy SBRT to primary tumor, nephrectomy 4 weeks later. The sequences come from blood, collected from a patient whose treatment included radiotherapy and nephrectomy. These receptors all stem from a woman between 50 and 59 years old with renal cell carcinoma.

This clone was counted between two and nine times. V is TRBV27 and J is TRBJ1-3; D is uncertain. CDR3 size: 18 residues. Germline lookup yields CDR1 MNHEY and CDR2 SMNVEV (reference sequence). The V end was cut by 0 bases, the J end by 4 bases, with 19 bases between. The DNA of the CDR3 is TGTGCCAGCAGTTTATCGATAAACTCCGTTGGTCGAGGAAACACCATATATTTT. Translation: CASSLSINSVGRGNTIYF.

The chain's CDR3 is CAWSSNTEAFF. CDR3 in DNA: TGTGCCTGGAGTTCTAACACTGAAGCTTTCTTT. V gene TRBV5-4 combines with J gene TRBJ1-1; D remains unclear. CDR3 size: 11 residues. V was trimmed by 10 bases and J by 2 bases, leaving 9 bases between them. CDR1 SGHNT and CDR2 YYREEE come from the germline V gene (reference sequence). Supplemented by reference TRBV5-4 and TRBJ1-1, the full variable domain reads ETGVTQSPTHLIKTRGQQVTLRCSSQSGHNTVSWYQQALGQGPQFIFQYYREEENGRGNFPPRFSGLQFPNYSSELNVNALELDDSALYLCAWSSNTEAFFGQGTRLTVV.

This clone was recorded only once. The chain is built from TRBV13 and TRBJ2-7; perhaps TRBD1 as D (6 bases). The V and J ends lost 4 bases and 0 bases respectively, with 10 bases between them. Germline V gives CDR1 PRHDT, CDR2 FYEKMQ (reference sequence). The CDR3 runs 14 residues. DNA of the CDR3: TGTGCCAGCAGCTCGACAGGTTTCTCCTACGAGCAGTACTTC. Protein: CASSSTGFSYEQYF. Full variable domain (remainder filled in from reference TRBV13 and TRBJ2-7): AAGVIQSPRHLIKEKRETATLKCYPIPRHDTVYWYQQGPGQDPQFLISFYEKMQSDKGSIPDRFSAQQFSDYHSELNMSSLELGDSALYFCASSSTGFSYEQYFGPGTRLTVT.

A word on this clone: The junction shows a germline mismatch at one end, possibly a read error. This chain's CDR3 is CASNQGTGRSPEAFF. DNA for the CDR3: TGCGCCAGCAATCAAGGAACAGGGCGATCCCCTGAAGCTTTCTTT. The gene calls are TRBV23-1 and TRBJ1-1; D is perhaps TRBD1 (6 bases). TRBV23-1 is an ORF; its function is uncertain. The CDR3 covers 15 residues.

This clone came up many times. The chain links TRBV5-6 to TRBJ1-1, with no clear D. In germline, CDR1 is SGHDT, CDR2 YYEEEE. This CDR3 has 16 amino acids. V lost 1 base and J 5 bases, leaving 18 bases between the germline ends. The CDR3 nucleotides read TGTGCCAGCAGCTTGAGATCGCGACTGAGAGGGACTGAAGCTTTCTTT. Translation: CASSLRSRLRGTEAFF.

The chain joins TRBV5-6 to TRBJ2-4, with no clear D. Per germline, CDR1 SGHDT and CDR2 YYEEEE. V was pared by 4 bases and J by 6 bases, with 11 bases between. This CDR3 has 13 residues. CDR3: CASSVVAINIQYF. CDR3 nucleotides: TGTGCCAGCAGCGTCGTAGCTATAAACATTCAGTACTTC.

This clone was seen more than once but under ten times. This chain links TRBV2 with TRBJ1-5; no clear D. CDR1 and CDR2 (germline): SNHLY, FYNNEI. The germline V and J ends were trimmed by 0 bases and 3 bases, with 6 bases remaining between them. The CDR3 totals 14 residues. CDR3 loop: CASSEAPYNQPQHF. The CDR3, as DNA: TGTGCCAGCAGTGAAGCGCCCTACAATCAGCCCCAGCATTTT. Full variable domain (rest looked up from reference TRBV2 and TRBJ1-5): EPEVTQTPSHQVTQMGQEVILRCVPISNHLYFYWYRQILGQKVEFLVSFYNNEISEKSEIFDDQFSVERPDGSNFTLKIRSTKLEDSAMYFCASSEAPYNQPQHFGDGTRLSIL.

A note on this clone: Additional DNA sequences in this sample encode the identical CDR3. V is TRBV28 and J is TRBJ1-2; possibly TRBD1 for D (5 bases). Germline values: CDR1 MDHEN, CDR2 SYDVKM. V was cut by 2 bases and J by 1 base, with 5 bases left in between. There are 13 residues in the CDR3. CDR3 in amino acids: CASSLQGNYGYTF. In DNA, the CDR3 is TGTGCCAGCAGTTTACAGGGTAACTATGGCTACACCTTC.

V usage is TRBV6-5 and J usage is TRBJ2-7; D may be TRBD2 (7 bases). Germline CDR1 is MNHEY and CDR2 is SVGAGI. V was trimmed by 5 bases and J by 3 bases, leaving 14 bases between them. The CDR3 runs to 14 residues. The chain's CDR3 is CASSPRGASYEQYF. The DNA for the CDR3 is TGTGCCAGCAGTCCACGGGGGGCGAGCTACGAGCAGTACTTC.

This CDR3 reads CASSPPSIRETQYF. The CDR3 nucleotides are TGTGCCAGCAGTCCCCCGAGTATACGAGAGACCCAGTACTTC. The genes are TRBV6-5 and TRBJ2-5, with D unclear. Looked up from germline, CDR1 is MNHEY and CDR2 is SVGAGI. Trimming shortened V by 5 bases and J by 4 bases, and 14 bases separated the two germline ends. This CDR3 has 14 residues.

The V gene is TRBV2, the J gene TRBJ2-7; D not certain. Germline CDR1 and CDR2: SNHLY and FYNNEI. With 2 bases removed from V and 5 bases from J, the gap between germline ends came to 10 bases. This CDR3 comprises 13 residues. The CDR3 here is CASSELRLDEQYF. In DNA, the CDR3 is TGTGCCAGCAGTGAATTAAGGTTGGACGAGCAGTACTTC.

The CDR3 here is CASSSTSGGYLRSDTQYF. The DNA for the CDR3 is TGTGCCAGCAGTTCCACTAGCGGGGGTTACCTTAGATCAGATACGCAGTATTTT. This chain uses TRBV5-6 with TRBJ2-3; TRBD2 matches at 11 bases. CDR1 is SGHDT and CDR2 is YYEEEE in the germline V gene. This CDR3 is 18 amino acids long. The ends lost 5 bases at V and 4 bases at J; junction bases unmatched: 15.

The rearrangement joins TRBV6-5 to TRBJ1-1; unclear D gene. The CDR3 totals 13 residues. The V gene's germline CDR1 is MNHEY and CDR2 SVGAGI. Trimming removed 6 bases at V and 3 bases at J, with 11 bases between. The CDR3 bases are TGTGCCAGCAGACTAGGGTGGGACACTGAAGCTTTCTTT. Residues: CASRLGWDTEAFF.

V usage is TRBV5-4 and J usage is TRBJ1-2; TRBD1 matches 10 bases. Trimming cost V 0 bases and J 8 bases; bases outside gene matches: 13. The CDR3 spans 17 residues. Germline V gene lookup returns CDR1 SGHNT and CDR2 YYREEE (reference sequence). The CDR3 bases are TGTGCCAGCAGCTTGGCCCAAATTAAGACAGGGGGCAGGGGCTACACCTTC. This translates into CASSLAQIKTGGRGYTF.

The chain has TRBV30 and TRBJ2-3, with D tentatively TRBD1 (5 bases). Germline CDR1 is GTSNPN and CDR2 is SVGIG (reference sequence). V was cut by 0 bases and J by 2 bases, with 6 bases left in between. CDR3 size: 13 residues. CDR3: CAWSVQATDTQYF. The CDR3 nucleotides read TGTGCCTGGAGTGTACAGGCCACAGATACGCAGTATTTT.

The chain links TRBV5-1 to TRBJ2-1, with TRBD2 matching 12 bases. Trimming removed 0 bases from V and 9 bases from J; junction bases left unmatched: 16. The CDR3 is 19 residues long. Germline V gene data show CDR1 as SGHRS and CDR2 as YFSETQ. CDR3 region: CASSLAGLAGPSTQGEQFF. CDR3 coding DNA: TGCGCCAGCAGCTTGGCCGGACTAGCGGGACCTTCAACCCAGGGTGAGCAGTTCTTC.

This chain links TRBV4-1 with TRBJ2-4; 15 nucleotides agree with TRBD2. Germline V gene sequence: CDR1 MGHRA, CDR2 YSYEKL. The J segment lost 7 bases and the V segment lost 4 bases, leaving 8 bases of the junction unmatched. This CDR3 comprises 17 residues. CDR3 nucleotide sequence: TGCGCCAGCAGCCTTGACGGACTAGCGGGAGGGCCTAACATTCAGTACTTC. As protein: CASSLDGLAGGPNIQYF.

The chain employs TRBV7-3 and TRBJ2-2, with TRBD2 as a possible D gene (6 bases). Trimming removed 4 bases from V and 5 bases from J, with 8 bases in between. The CDR3 has 13 amino acids. Germline V CDR1 and CDR2: SGHTA, FQGTGA. This chain's CDR3 is CASSWGGTGELFF. CDR3 in DNA: TGTGCCAGCAGCTGGGGAGGAACCGGGGAGCTGTTTTTT. Variable domain in full (rest from reference TRBV7-3 and TRBJ2-2): GAGVSQTPSNKVTEKGKYVELRCDPISGHTALYWYRQSLGQGPEFLIYFQGTGAADDSGLPNDRFFAVRPEGSVSTLKIQRTERGDSAVYLCASSWGGTGELFFGEGSRLTVL.

The chain is built from TRBV5-1 and TRBJ2-7, with 10 bases identical to TRBD2. The CDR3 runs to 18 residues. The V gene's germline CDR1 is SGHRS and CDR2 YFSETQ. Losses at the gene ends were 4 bases for V and 0 bases for J; bases not matched to a gene: 13. CDR3 nucleotide sequence: TGCGCCAGCAGCAAAAGGACTAGCGGTGATTATGGCTCCTACGAGCAGTACTTC. This sequence encodes CASSKRTSGDYGSYEQYF.

The chain employs TRBV7-2 and TRBJ2-2; D is tentatively TRBD1 or TRBD2 (5 bases each). The V gene's germline CDR1 is SGHTA and CDR2 FQGNSA. The CDR3 loop spans 15 amino acids. The V and J ends lost 5 bases and 4 bases respectively, with 14 bases between them. CDR3 bases: TGTGCCAGCAGCCCCTGGGACCCGAGCACCGGGGAGCTGTTTTTT. Its translation is CASSPWDPSTGELFF.

The chain couples TRBV2 to TRBJ2-1; perhaps TRBD1 as D (6 bases). The V gene lost 3 bases and the J gene lost 5 bases, with 11 bases spanning the gap. Germline values: CDR1 SNHLY, CDR2 FYNNEI. The CDR3 totals 14 residues. The DNA for the CDR3 is TGTGCCAGCAGTGATCGTTCAGGGGACAATGAGCAGTTCTTC. The encoded protein is CASSDRSGDNEQFF. The whole variable domain, remainder taken from reference TRBV2 and TRBJ2-1, is EPEVTQTPSHQVTQMGQEVILRCVPISNHLYFYWYRQILGQKVEFLVSFYNNEISEKSEIFDDQFSVERPDGSNFTLKIRSTKLEDSAMYFCASSDRSGDNEQFFGPGTRLTVL.

The V and J genes are TRBV21-1 and TRBJ1-1; the D call TRBD1 from the table was never checked on the DNA. TRBV21-1 is marked as a pseudogene. This CDR3 contains 12 residues. The CDR3 DNA reads as TGTGCCAGCATCCCTGGGCACACTGAAGCTTTCTTT. It translates to CASIPGHTEAFF.

The chain recombines TRBV7-7 with TRBJ2-1, with TRBD2 identical over 7 bases. In germline, CDR1 is SSHAT, CDR2 FNYEAQ (reference sequence). V gave up 5 bases and J gave up 9 bases; unmatched junction bases: 7. CDR3 size: 13 residues. CDR3 DNA sequence: TGTGCCAGCAGCCTTGAGCGGGGTGGTGAGCAGTTCTTC. The encoded protein is CASSLERGGEQFF.

To note about this clone: The junction differs from germline at one of its ends, possibly a read error. The V gene is TRBV6-6, the J gene TRBJ2-2; D is perhaps TRBD1 (6 bases). Germline CDR1 MNHNY, CDR2 SVGAGI (reference sequence). The CDR3 is 13 amino acids. Here the CDR3 DNA reads TGTGCCAGCAGTAACTCAGGGGCCGGGGAGCTGTTTTTT. Amino acid sequence: CASSNSGAGELFF.

This clone was picked up a small number of times. The chain has TRBV6-5 and TRBJ1-5, with TRBD1 matching over 7 bases. The germline V gene encodes CDR1 MNHEY and CDR2 SVGAGI. The CDR3 covers 13 residues. J was trimmed by 7 bases and V by 6 bases; bases with no gene match: 6. The CDR3 DNA reads TGTGCCAGCAGGCCGGACAGGATCCAGCCCCAGCATTTT. Its translation: CASRPDRIQPQHF.

J is TRBJ1-2 and V is TRBV2; D perhaps matches TRBD1 (6 bases). CDR1 is SNHLY, CDR2 FYNNEI, per germline. The V end was cut by 7 bases, the J end by 3 bases, with 12 bases between. The CDR3 sequence is 13 residues long. CDR3 bases: TGTGCCAGCACTCCAGGGGATTACTATGGCTACACCTTC. Protein: CASTPGDYYGYTF. Full variable domain (outside the CDR3, taken from reference TRBV2 and TRBJ1-2): EPEVTQTPSHQVTQMGQEVILRCVPISNHLYFYWYRQILGQKVEFLVSFYNNEISEKSEIFDDQFSVERPDGSNFTLKIRSTKLEDSAMYFCASTPGDYYGYTFGSGTRLTVV.

This clone has only one observation. The genes are TRBV9 and TRBJ2-1; D may be TRBD2 (5 bases). The V end was cut by 3 bases, the J end by 8 bases, with 24 bases between. This CDR3 has 17 residues. Germline CDR1 SGDLS, CDR2 YYNGEE. The CDR3 nucleotides read TGTGCCAGCAGCGCTAGCACATCCAGGAACTTTTGGGATGAGCAGTTCTTC. Its translation: CASSASTSRNFWDEQFF.

J is TRBJ2-5 and V is TRBV5-1; tentative D call: TRBD2 (5 bases). The J call may be in error: the DNA end matches TRBJ2-7 better. Germline V gene lookup returns CDR1 SGHRS and CDR2 YFSETQ. The CDR3 extends over 16 amino acids. The CDR3 spells CASSLASGGPSYEQYF. CDR3 nucleotides: TGCGCCAGCAGCTTGGCCTCTGGCGGGCCCTCCTACGAGCAGTACTTC.

The table lists this clone with a count of one. V and J are TRBV30 and TRBJ2-7, with unresolved D. CDR3 length: 12 amino acids. Trimming removed 1 base from V and 6 bases from J, with 10 bases in between. CDR1 is GTSNPN, CDR2 SVGIG, per germline (reference sequence). CDR3 residues: CAWSAMALEQYF. As DNA, the CDR3 is TGTGCCTGGAGTGCCATGGCCCTCGAGCAGTACTTC.

This rearrangement joins TRBV5-1 to TRBJ1-2; D is possibly TRBD1 (6 bases). CDR1 SGHRS and CDR2 YFSETQ come from the germline V gene. Trimming took off 5 bases at V and 1 base at J, with 12 bases between the two ends. This CDR3 is built from 14 residues. The CDR3 DNA follows: TGCGCCAGCAGTAACCCGGACAGTAACTATGGCTACACCTTC. Residues: CASSNPDSNYGYTF.